This TCR beta chain was sequenced for a study of blood T cell repertoires in COVID-19. Whole-study context: Cohort 3 recovered donors had two negative PCRs, clearance, or symptom resolution. Some COVID-19 samples were acute and others convalescent; all came from the United States, Italy and Spain.

Study processing details: Nucleated cell number was recorded as an estimate derived from reference gene primer amplification. The protocol was immunoSEQ multiplex PCR, while the TCRdb copy is restricted to in-frame clones and leaves out a portion. The D gene and trimming were derived from the DNA, and the V and J assignments and clone size from that table. The sample carries hundreds of thousands of clones, roughly 86% recorded once. Cohort allocation depended upon clinical history that participants reported. The count of this clone is one. This TCR was sampled from a man aged 35 to 55 in a cohort exposed to, infected with or recovered from COVID-19 (not recorded which). Source material: PBMCs or T cells enriched from blood (not recorded which).

The CDR3 DNA is TGTGCCAGCAGCCAAGATCTAAGGGGCGAAGACACTGAAGCTTTCTTT. This encodes CASSQDLRGEDTEAFF. V and J are TRBV3-1 (or the pseudogene TRBV3-2) and TRBJ1-1, with D possibly being TRBD1 (5 bases). Germline assignment: CDR1 LGHDT and CDR2 YNNKEL (reference sequence). V dropped 0 bases and J dropped 3 bases, with 14 bases sitting between them. The CDR3 is 16 amino acids.